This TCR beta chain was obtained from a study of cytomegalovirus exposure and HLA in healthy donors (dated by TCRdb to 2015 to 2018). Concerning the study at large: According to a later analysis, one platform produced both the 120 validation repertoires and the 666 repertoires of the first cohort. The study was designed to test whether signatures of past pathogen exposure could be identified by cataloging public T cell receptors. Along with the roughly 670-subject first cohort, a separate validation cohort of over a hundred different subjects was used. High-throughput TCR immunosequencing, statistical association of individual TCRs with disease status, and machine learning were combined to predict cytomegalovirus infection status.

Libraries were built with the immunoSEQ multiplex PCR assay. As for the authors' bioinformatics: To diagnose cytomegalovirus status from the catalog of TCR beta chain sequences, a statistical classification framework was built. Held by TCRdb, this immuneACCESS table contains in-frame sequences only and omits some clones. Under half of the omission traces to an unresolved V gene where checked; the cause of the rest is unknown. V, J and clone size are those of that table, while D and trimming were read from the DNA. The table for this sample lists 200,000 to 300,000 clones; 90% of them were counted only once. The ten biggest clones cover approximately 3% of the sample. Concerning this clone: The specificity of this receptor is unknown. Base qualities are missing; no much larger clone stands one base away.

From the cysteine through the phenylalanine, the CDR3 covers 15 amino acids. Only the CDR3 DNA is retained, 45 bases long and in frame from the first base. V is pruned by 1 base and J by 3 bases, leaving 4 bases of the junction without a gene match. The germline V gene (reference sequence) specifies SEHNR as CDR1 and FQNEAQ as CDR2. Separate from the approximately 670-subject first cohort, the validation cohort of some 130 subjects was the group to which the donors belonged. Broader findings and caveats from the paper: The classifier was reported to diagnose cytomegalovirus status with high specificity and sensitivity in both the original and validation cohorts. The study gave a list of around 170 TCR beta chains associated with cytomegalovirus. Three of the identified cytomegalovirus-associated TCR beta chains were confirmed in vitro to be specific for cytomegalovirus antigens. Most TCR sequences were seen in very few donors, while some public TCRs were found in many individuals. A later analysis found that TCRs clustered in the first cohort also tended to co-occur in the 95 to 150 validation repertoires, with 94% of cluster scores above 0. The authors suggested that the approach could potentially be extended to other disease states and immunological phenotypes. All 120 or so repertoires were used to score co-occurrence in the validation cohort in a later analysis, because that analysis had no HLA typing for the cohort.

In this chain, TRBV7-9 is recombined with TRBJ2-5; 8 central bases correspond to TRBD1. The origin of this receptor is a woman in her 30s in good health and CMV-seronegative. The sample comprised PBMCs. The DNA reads TGTGCCAGCAGCTTAGTAAACAGGGGGGAAGAGACCCAGTACTTC. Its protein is CASSLVNRGEETQYF.